This T cell receptor (beta chain) came from a study of blood T cell repertoires in COVID-19. Study-wide context: PBMCs, B-cell-depleted T cells, or T cells provided the cDNA or gDNA that made up the material.

This clone was detected only once. Measured with immunoSEQ multiplex PCR; TCRdb has only the in-frame clones, and not every one. Here the sample spans 100,000 to 150,000 clones, around 90% being singletons. Sequencing input: peripheral blood. This receptor was taken from a human donor in a cohort sampled during active COVID-19.

CDR3 region: CASSSRTNQETQYF. The CDR3 nucleotides read TGTGCCAGCAGCTCGCGGACTAACCAAGAGACCCAGTACTTC. The chain joins TRBV5-8 to TRBJ2-5, with D tentatively TRBD2 (6 bases). Looked up from germline, CDR1 is SGHTS and CDR2 is YDEGEE. The CDR3 is 14 residues long. Deletions cut 3 bases from V and 0 bases from J, with 9 bases between. The full variable domain, with the rest looked up from reference TRBV5-8 and TRBJ2-5, is EAGVTQSPTHLIKTRGQQATLRCSPISGHTSVYWYQQALGLGLQFLLWYDEGEERNRGNFPPRFSGRQFPNYSSELNVNALELEDSALYLCASSSRTNQETQYFGPGTRLLVL.